This note documents a single TCR beta chain sequence. What it binds is not known. Whereas donors were nominally healthy upon sampling, unrecorded immune exposures were probable. PCR amplification relied on 60 Vbeta primers (plus 13 Jbeta primers). Some clones are missing from TCRdb's copy, which holds only in-frame ones; the method was immunoSEQ multiplex PCR. The sample lists approximately 160,000 clones, approximately 67% occurring once. The sample belongs to a study of cytomegalovirus exposure and HLA in healthy donors. V was clipped by 1 base and J by 1 base, with 10 bases between them. The CDR3 spans 14 residues. From germline, CDR1 is SQVTM and CDR2 ANQGSEA. Study observations and caveats: Later on, an analysis tied approximately 17,000 TCR beta sequences to HLA alleles at 0.05 false discovery rate. A later analysis linked a missense DCLRE1C variant to TCR beta V- and J-gene trimming. According to a later analysis, donors in an Asian-associated ancestry cluster reportedly had fewer N-insertions than the roughly 640-donor mean.

The specimen was PBMCs. This chain uses TRBV29-1 with TRBJ2-5; D is possibly TRBD2 (6 bases). This sequence was found in a woman younger than 30 in good health and CMV-seropositive. The CDR3 bases are TGCAGCGTTGAAGCGGCCGGGAGCCAAGAGACCCAGTACTTC. It is translated as CSVEAAGSQETQYF.